The rows below give T cell receptor beta chains drawn from one sample of a study of CD8 T cells in ankylosing spondylitis. One entry per CDR3 protein results from TCRdb running MiXCR on the 5' RACE reads. The repertoire consists of approximately 220,000 distinct CDR3 sequences, with roughly 25% occurring once and the leading ten covering about 6.9%. The specimen sequenced was blood, either unsorted or a sorted T cell fraction (not recorded which). Receptors were obtained from a male donor with ankylosing spondylitis or in good health (not recorded which). Both conserved end residues are part of each CDR3. A D gene is named only where the DNA matches it firmly. Not all rows give a size; the values are once, few, many and, for expanded clones, a class.

V gene: TRBV20-1; clone size: many; D gene: .; J gene: TRBJ1-1; CDR3 DNA: TGCAGTGCTAGAGTGGGGGCCGGGAACACTGAAGCTTTCTTT; CDR3 protein: CSARVGAGNTEAFF
V gene: TRBV25-1; clone size: .; D gene: .; J gene: TRBJ1-4; CDR3 DNA: TGTGCCAGCAGTGACAGGGGAGAAAAACTGTTTTTT; CDR3 protein: CASSDRGEKLFF
V gene: TRBV12-3/TRBV12-4; clone size: .; D gene: .; J gene: TRBJ2-5; CDR3 DNA: TGTGCCAGCGGGGGGCAAGAGACCCAGTACTTC; CDR3 protein: CASGGQETQYF
V gene: TRBV29-1; clone size: many; D gene: TRBD2; J gene: TRBJ2-3; CDR3 DNA: TGCAGCGTCCTAAGCCCTAGCGGGAGGGCCCTTGATACGCAGTATTTT; CDR3 protein: CSVLSPSGRALDTQYF
V gene: TRBV20-1; clone size: .; D gene: TRBD1; J gene: TRBJ2-5; CDR3 DNA: TGCAGTGCTAGAGATCTGGGGACAGGGGGCCTTTGGCAAGAGACCCAGTACTTC; CDR3 protein: CSARDLGTGGLWQETQYF
V gene: TRBV7-6; clone size: many; D gene: TRBD2; J gene: TRBJ2-3; CDR3 DNA: TGTGCCAGCAGTCGACTAGCGGGAGATAGGACAGATACGCAGTATTTT; CDR3 protein: CASSRLAGDRTDTQYF
V gene: TRBV10-3; clone size: many; D gene: .; J gene: TRBJ2-7; CDR3 DNA: TGTGCCATCAGTGACTCCGGGACCCGCTACGAGCAGTACTTC; CDR3 protein: CAISDSGTRYEQYF
V gene: TRBV7-2; clone size: few; D gene: .; J gene: TRBJ1-1; CDR3 DNA: TGTGCCAGCAGCTTGTACGGTATACACACTGAAGCTTTCTTT; CDR3 protein: CASSLYGIHTEAFF
V gene: TRBV6-1; clone size: .; D gene: .; J gene: TRBJ2-1; CDR3 DNA: TGTGCCAGCAGTGCCCTTGGATCCCATGAGCAGTTCTTC; CDR3 protein: CASSALGSHEQFF
V gene: TRBV5-1; clone size: many; D gene: .; J gene: TRBJ2-1; CDR3 DNA: TGCGCCAGCAAAACAGCGGACACATACAATGAGCAGTTCTTC; CDR3 protein: CASKTADTYNEQFF
V gene: TRBV20-1; clone size: many; D gene: TRBD1; J gene: TRBJ2-7; CDR3 DNA: TGCAGTGCTCAGACAGGGCAGGGGTCCTACGAGCAGTACTTC; CDR3 protein: CSAQTGQGSYEQYF
V gene: TRBV7-6; clone size: .; D gene: TRBD2; J gene: TRBJ2-1; CDR3 DNA: TGTGCCAGCAGCCAGGTGGCTAGCGGGTTCGGCCGGAATGAGCAGTTCTTC; CDR3 protein: CASSQVASGFGRNEQFF
V gene: TRBV3-1; clone size: many; D gene: .; J gene: TRBJ2-5; CDR3 DNA: TGTGCCAGCAGTACCGGACCGGGACAGACCCAGTACTTC; CDR3 protein: CASSTGPGQTQYF
V gene: TRBV3-1; clone size: many; D gene: .; J gene: TRBJ1-1; CDR3 DNA: TGTGCCAGCAGCGTCTTTGGGAACACTGAAGCTTTCTTT; CDR3 protein: CASSVFGNTEAFF
V gene: TRBV20-1; clone size: few; D gene: TRBD2; J gene: TRBJ2-5; CDR3 DNA: TGCAGTGCTGGGGGACTAGCGGGTAAAGAGACCCAGTACTTC; CDR3 protein: CSAGGLAGKETQYF
V gene: TRBV6-1; clone size: many; D gene: TRBD1; J gene: TRBJ2-1; CDR3 DNA: TGTGCCAGCAGACGCGACCGGGACAGGCGCTTCAATGAGCAGTTCTTC; CDR3 protein: CASRRDRDRRFNEQFF
V gene: TRBV7-2; clone size: .; D gene: TRBD2; J gene: TRBJ2-3; CDR3 DNA: TGTGCCAGCAGCTTAGCTGGGACTAGCGGGAGCACAGATACGCAGTATTTT; CDR3 protein: CASSLAGTSGSTDTQYF
V gene: TRBV20-1; clone size: few; D gene: .; J gene: TRBJ2-1; CDR3 DNA: TGCAGTGCTACCGTTAGCGGAAATGAGCAGTTCTTC; CDR3 protein: CSATVSGNEQFF
V gene: TRBV29-1; clone size: few; D gene: .; J gene: TRBJ2-3; CDR3 DNA: TGCAGCATGGGAAGTGGTGCTAGCGGCACAGATACGCAGTATTTT; CDR3 protein: CSMGSGASGTDTQYF
V gene: TRBV4-2; clone size: few; D gene: TRBD1; J gene: TRBJ1-4; CDR3 DNA: TGTGCCAGCAGCCCCGGGGACAGTAATGAAAAACTGTTTTTT; CDR3 protein: CASSPGDSNEKLFF
V gene: TRBV12-3/TRBV12-4; clone size: many; D gene: TRBD1; J gene: TRBJ2-2; CDR3 DNA: TGTGCCAGCAGTGGGACAGGGCAGGGGGAGCTGTTTTTT; CDR3 protein: CASSGTGQGELFF
V gene: TRBV6-1; clone size: once; D gene: .; J gene: TRBJ1-2; CDR3 DNA: TGTGCCAGCAGCCCTACATGGAAAGTGCGCTACACCTTC; CDR3 protein: CASSPTWKVRYTF